This T cell receptor (beta chain) was profiled in a study of blood T cell repertoires in COVID-19. Authors' analysis steps: Counts of nucleated cells, estimated from reference gene primer amplification, were obtained. Produced via immunoSEQ multiplex PCR; TCRdb's table is partial and in-frame only. V and J calls and clone size are those listed in that table; D and trimming were worked out from the DNA. The sample holds some 230,000 clones, about 85% seen once. This clone was found a few times. Sequencing was performed on peripheral blood. This clonotype originated in a woman aged 45-60 years with COVID-19, enrolled during active disease.

Here the CDR3 DNA reads TGCAGCGTCGCCAGACAGGGATGGAATGAAAAACTGTTTTTT. Translation: CSVARQGWNEKLFF. The V call is TRBV29-1, the J call TRBJ1-4, with 7 positions matching TRBD1. The J segment lost 5 bases and the V segment lost 6 bases, leaving 9 bases of the junction unmatched. CDR3 length: 14 amino acids. Germline V gene sequence: CDR1 SQVTM, CDR2 ANQGSEA. Full variable domain (rest looked up from reference TRBV29-1 and TRBJ1-4): SAVISQKPSRDICQRGTSLTIQCQVDSQVTMMFWYRQQPGQSLTLIATANQGSEATYESGFVIDKFPISRPNLTFSTLTVSNMSPEDSSIYLCSVARQGWNEKLFFGSGTQLSVL.